This TCR beta chain was captured by sequencing in a study of blood T cells in healthy people across ages. This clonotype was recorded many times. Trimming took 6 bases from V and 4 from J, leaving 9 bases between them. From germline, CDR1 is DFQATT and CDR2 SNEGSKA (reference sequence). CDR3 length: 11 amino acids. Together with a sample-barcoded 5' primer, a J-beta primer mix was included in a second PCR lasting about 7 to 11 cycles. TCRdb reanalysed the 5' RACE reads using MiXCR and keeps one entry per CDR3 protein. The table has some 640,000 distinct CDR3 sequences, around 31% seen once. The chain carries TRBV20-1 and TRBJ2-5, with D perhaps TRBD2 (6 bases). Sequencing input: blood. The clonotype was recovered from a woman at least 80 years old in good health. The CDR3 DNA reads as TGCAGTGCGGGAGGCGGAGAGACCCAGTACTTC. Its protein is CSAGGGETQYF.